This T cell receptor beta chain was documented in a study of PD-L1 blockade in urothelial cancer. Across the study: Investigators checked blood 3 weeks (second dose) and 6 weeks after treatment start. A median blood sample held roughly 150,000 T cells and about 83,000 unique TCRs.

Findings and limits, study-wide: Blood clones associated with the tumor expanded more at 3 weeks in durable-benefit patients.

As for this clone: Antigen specificity is unknown.

Added to each PCR by spiking were synthetic TCR analog templates. Assay used: immunoSEQ multiplex PCR; TCRdb lists only in-frame clones, some missing. Of roughly 50,000 clones detected, approximately 80% appear once; the ten largest clones hold 8.8%. Time point of the sample: peripheral blood 6 weeks after treatment start. V was cut by 4 bases and J by 4 bases, with 14 bases left in between. The germline V gene has CDR1 MNHEY and CDR2 SMNVEV (reference sequence). CDR3 length equals 14 residues. The sequence came from a man between 65 and 85 years old with urothelial cancer. The sample here was PBMCs, taken around atezolizumab (anti-PD-L1) treatment. J is TRBJ2-7 and V is TRBV27; TRBD1 is a possible D gene (6 bases). CDR3 protein: CASSSTGRAYEQYF. CDR3 DNA: TGTGCCAGCAGTTCGACAGGACGTGCGTACGAGCAGTACTTC.